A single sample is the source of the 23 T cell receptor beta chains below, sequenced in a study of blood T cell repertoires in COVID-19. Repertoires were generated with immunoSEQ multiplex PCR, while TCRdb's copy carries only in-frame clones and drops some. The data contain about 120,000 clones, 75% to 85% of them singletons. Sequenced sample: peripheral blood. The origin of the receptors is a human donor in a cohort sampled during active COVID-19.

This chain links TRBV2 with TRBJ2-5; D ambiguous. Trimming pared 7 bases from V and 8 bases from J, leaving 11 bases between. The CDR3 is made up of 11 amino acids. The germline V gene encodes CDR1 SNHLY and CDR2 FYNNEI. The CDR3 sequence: CASIQDSTQYF. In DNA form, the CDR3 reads TGTGCCAGCATCCAAGACTCCACCCAGTACTTC.

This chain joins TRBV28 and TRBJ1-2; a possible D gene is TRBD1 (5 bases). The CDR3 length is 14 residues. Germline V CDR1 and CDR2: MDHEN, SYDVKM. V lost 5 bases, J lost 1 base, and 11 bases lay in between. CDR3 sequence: CASSTGARNYGYTF. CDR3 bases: TGTGCCAGCAGTACAGGAGCCCGTAACTATGGCTACACCTTC.

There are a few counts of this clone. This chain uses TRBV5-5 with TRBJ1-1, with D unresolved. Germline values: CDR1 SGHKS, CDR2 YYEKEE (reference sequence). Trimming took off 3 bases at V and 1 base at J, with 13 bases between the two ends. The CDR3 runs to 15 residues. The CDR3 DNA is TGTGCCAGCAGCTCCCGCGGCACTCCGAACACTGAAGCTTTCTTT. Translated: CASSSRGTPNTEAFF. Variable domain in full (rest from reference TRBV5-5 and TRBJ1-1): DAGVTQSPTHLIKTRGQQVTLRCSPISGHKSVSWYQQVLGQGPQFIFQYYEKEERGRGNFPDRFSARQFPNYSSELNVNALLLGDSALYLCASSSRGTPNTEAFFGQGTRLTVV.

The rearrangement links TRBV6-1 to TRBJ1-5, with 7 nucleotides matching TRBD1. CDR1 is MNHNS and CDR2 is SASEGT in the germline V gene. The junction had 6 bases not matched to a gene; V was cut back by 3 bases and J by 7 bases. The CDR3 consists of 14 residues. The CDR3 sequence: CASSEAGGDQPQHF. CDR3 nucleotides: TGTGCCAGCAGTGAGGCAGGGGGAGACCAGCCCCAGCATTTT.

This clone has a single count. The CDR3 DNA follows: TGTGCCACAACGGAGGGTAACACCGGGGAGCTGTTTTTT. Amino acids: CATTEGNTGELFF. J is TRBJ2-2 and V is TRBV24-1; TRBD2 is a possible D gene (6 bases). Trimming took off 10 bases at V and 2 bases at J, with 10 bases between the two ends. The CDR3 loop spans 13 amino acids. In germline, CDR1 is KGHDR, CDR2 SFDVKD.

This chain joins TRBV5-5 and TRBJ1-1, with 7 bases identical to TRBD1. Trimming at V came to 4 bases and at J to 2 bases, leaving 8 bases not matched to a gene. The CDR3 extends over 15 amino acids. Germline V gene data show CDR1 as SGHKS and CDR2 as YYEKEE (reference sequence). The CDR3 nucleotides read TGTGCCAGCAGCCTTACCGGGACAGTAAACACTGAAGCTTTCTTT. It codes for CASSLTGTVNTEAFF.

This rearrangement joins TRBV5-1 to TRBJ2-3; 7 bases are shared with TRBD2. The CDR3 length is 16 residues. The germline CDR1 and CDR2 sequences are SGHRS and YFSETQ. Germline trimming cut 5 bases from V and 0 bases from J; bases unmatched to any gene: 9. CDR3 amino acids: CASRVGASGSTDTQYF. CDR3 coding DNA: TGCGCCAGCAGGGTCGGGGCTAGCGGCAGCACAGATACGCAGTATTTT.

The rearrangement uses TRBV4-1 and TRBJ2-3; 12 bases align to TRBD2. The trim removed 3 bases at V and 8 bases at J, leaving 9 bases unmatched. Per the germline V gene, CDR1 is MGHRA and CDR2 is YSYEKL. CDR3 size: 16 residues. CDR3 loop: CASSQGGLAGQGTQYF. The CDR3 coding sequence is TGCGCCAGCAGCCAGGGTGGACTAGCGGGGCAGGGTACGCAGTATTTT.

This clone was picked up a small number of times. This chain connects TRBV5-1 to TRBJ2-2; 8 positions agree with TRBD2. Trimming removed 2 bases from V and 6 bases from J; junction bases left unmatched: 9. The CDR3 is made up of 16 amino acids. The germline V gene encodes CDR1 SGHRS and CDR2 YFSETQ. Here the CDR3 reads CASSLSWTSLAGELFF. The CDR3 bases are TGCGCCAGCAGCTTATCGTGGACTAGCTTGGCCGGGGAGCTGTTTTTT.

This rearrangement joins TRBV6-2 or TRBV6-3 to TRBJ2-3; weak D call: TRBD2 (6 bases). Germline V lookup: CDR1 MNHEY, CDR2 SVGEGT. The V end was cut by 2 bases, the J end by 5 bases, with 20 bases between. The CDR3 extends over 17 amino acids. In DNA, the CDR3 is TGTGCCAGCAGTTACGCCGGGGGAGTAGCATTGCGAGATACGCAGTATTTT. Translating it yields CASSYAGGVALRDTQYF.

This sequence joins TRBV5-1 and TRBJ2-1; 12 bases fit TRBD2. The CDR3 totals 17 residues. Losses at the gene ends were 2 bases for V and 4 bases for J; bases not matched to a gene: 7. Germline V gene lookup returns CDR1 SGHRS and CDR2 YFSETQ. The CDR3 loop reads CASSLTSGGPVYNEQFF. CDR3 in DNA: TGCGCCAGCAGCTTAACTAGCGGGGGGCCCGTTTACAATGAGCAGTTCTTC. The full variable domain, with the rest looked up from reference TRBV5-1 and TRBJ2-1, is KAGVTQTPRYLIKTRGQQVTLSCSPISGHRSVSWYQQTPGQGLQFLFEYFSETQRNKGNFPGRFSGRQFSNSRSEMNVSTLELGDSALYLCASSLTSGGPVYNEQFFGPGTRLTVL.

The CDR3 loop reads CASSELPSGFGGTQYF. The CDR3 bases are TGTGCCAGCAGTGAACTCCCTAGCGGTTTCGGGGGTACGCAGTATTTT. This chain joins TRBV6-1 and TRBJ2-3; TRBD2 matches at 7 bases. The CDR3 totals 16 residues. After removal of 2 bases from V and 8 bases from J, the junction contained 13 bases not matched to a gene. CDR1 MNHNS and CDR2 SASEGT come from the germline V gene.

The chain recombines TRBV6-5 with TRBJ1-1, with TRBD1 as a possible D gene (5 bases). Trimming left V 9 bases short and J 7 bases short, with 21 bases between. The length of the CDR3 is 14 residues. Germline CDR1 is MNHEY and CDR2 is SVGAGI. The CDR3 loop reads CASTILQGGGEAFF. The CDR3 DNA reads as TGTGCCAGTACAATCCTCCAGGGCGGGGGTGAAGCTTTCTTT.

The CDR3 coding sequence is TGTGCCAGCAGCCCGAACTCGAACACCGGGGAGCTGTTTTTT. Encoded protein: CASSPNSNTGELFF. The V call is TRBV3-1 (or the pseudogene TRBV3-2), the J call TRBJ2-2; D is unclear. The CDR3 sequence is 14 residues long. Per germline, CDR1 LGHDT and CDR2 YNNKEL (reference sequence). V gave up 4 bases and J gave up 0 bases, with 6 bases separating them.

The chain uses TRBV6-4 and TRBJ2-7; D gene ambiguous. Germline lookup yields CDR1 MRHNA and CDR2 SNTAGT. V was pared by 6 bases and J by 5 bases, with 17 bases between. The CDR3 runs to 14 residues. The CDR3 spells CASSSGPSGNEQYF. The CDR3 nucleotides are TGTGCCAGCAGCTCAGGTCCCTCTGGAAACGAGCAGTACTTC.

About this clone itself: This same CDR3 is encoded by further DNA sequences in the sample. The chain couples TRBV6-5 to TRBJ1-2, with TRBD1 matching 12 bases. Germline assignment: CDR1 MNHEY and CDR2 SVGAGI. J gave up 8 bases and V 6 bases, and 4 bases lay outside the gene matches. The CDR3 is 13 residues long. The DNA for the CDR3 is TGTGCCAGCAGCATCGGGACAGGGGGCGGCTACACCTTC. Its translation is CASSIGTGGGYTF.

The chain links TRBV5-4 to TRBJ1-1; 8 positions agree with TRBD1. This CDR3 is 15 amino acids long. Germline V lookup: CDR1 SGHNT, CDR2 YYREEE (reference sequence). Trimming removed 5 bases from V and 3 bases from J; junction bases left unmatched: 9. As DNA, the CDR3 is TGTGCCAGCAGAGCCTCCGGACAGGGCCACACTGAAGCTTTCTTT. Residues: CASRASGQGHTEAFF. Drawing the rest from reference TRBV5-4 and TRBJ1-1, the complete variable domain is ETGVTQSPTHLIKTRGQQVTLRCSSQSGHNTVSWYQQALGQGPQFIFQYYREEENGRGNFPPRFSGLQFPNYSSELNVNALELDDSALYLCASRASGQGHTEAFFGQGTRLTVV.

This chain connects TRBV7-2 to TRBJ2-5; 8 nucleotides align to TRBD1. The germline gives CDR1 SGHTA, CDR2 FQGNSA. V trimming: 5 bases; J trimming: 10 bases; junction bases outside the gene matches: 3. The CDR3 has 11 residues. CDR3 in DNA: TGTGCCAGCAGCCGGACAGGGATCCAGTACTTC. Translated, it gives CASSRTGIQYF. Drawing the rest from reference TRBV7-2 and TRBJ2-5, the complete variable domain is GAGVSQSPSNKVTEKGKDVELRCDPISGHTALYWYRQSLGQGLEFLIYFQGNSAPDKSGLPSDRFSAERTGGSVSTLTIQRTQQEDSAVYLCASSRTGIQYFGPGTRLLVL.

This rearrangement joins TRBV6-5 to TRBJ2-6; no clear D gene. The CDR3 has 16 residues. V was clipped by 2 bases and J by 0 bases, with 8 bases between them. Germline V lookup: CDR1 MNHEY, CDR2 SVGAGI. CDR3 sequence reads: CASSYRSGSGANVLTF. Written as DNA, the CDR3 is TGTGCCAGCAGTTACCGGTCTGGCTCTGGGGCCAACGTCCTGACTTTC.

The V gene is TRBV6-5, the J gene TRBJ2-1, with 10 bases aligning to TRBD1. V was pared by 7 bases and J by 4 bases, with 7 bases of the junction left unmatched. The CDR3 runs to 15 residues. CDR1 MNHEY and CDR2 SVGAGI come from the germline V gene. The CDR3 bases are TGTGCCAGCACCGCCGGGACAGGGGCGTACAATGAGCAGTTCTTC. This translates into CASTAGTGAYNEQFF.

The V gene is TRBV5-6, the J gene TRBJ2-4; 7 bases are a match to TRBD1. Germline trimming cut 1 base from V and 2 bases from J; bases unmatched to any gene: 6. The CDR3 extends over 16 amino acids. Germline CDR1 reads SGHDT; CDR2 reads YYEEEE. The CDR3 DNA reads TGTGCCAGCAGCTTGATAGGGGGCATGTCCAAAAACATTCAGTACTTC. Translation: CASSLIGGMSKNIQYF.

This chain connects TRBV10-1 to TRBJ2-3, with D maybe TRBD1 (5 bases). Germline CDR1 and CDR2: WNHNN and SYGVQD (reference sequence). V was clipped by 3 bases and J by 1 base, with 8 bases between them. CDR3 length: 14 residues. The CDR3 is CASSDLGGTDTQYF. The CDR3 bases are TGCGCCAGCAGTGACTTAGGGGGCACAGATACGCAGTATTTT.

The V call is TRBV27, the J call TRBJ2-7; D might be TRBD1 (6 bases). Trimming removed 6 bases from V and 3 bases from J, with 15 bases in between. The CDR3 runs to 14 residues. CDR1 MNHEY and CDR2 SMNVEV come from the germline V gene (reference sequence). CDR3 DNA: TGTGCCAGCAGGCCTCGGACAGTTAACTACGAGCAGTACTTC. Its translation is CASRPRTVNYEQYF.